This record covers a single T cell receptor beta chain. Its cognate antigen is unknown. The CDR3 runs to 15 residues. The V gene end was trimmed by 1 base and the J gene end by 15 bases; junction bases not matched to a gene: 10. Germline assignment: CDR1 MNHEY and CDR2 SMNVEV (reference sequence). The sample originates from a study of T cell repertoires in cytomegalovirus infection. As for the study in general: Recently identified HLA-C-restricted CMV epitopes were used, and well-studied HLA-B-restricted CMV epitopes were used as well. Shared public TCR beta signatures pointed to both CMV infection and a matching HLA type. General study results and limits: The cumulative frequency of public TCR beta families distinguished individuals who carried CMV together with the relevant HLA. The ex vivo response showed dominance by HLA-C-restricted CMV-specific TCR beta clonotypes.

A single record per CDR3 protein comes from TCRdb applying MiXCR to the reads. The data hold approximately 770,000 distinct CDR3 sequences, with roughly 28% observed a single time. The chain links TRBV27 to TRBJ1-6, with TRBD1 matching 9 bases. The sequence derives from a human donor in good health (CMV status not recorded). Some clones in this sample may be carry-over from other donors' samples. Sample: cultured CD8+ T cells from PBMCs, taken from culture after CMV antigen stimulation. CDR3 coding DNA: TGTGCCAGCAGTTTATACAGGGGGCCCGCTATAGTCCTCCACTTT. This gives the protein CASSLYRGPAIVLHF.